One T cell receptor (beta chain) is described in this entry. Its target is not known. This sample stems from a study of cytomegalovirus exposure and HLA in healthy donors. V lost 2 bases to trimming and J lost 15 bases; unmatched junction nucleotides: 10. Germline V lookup: CDR1 SNHLY, CDR2 FYNNEI. The CDR3 has 13 residues. Overall study findings and caveats: The investigators catalogued 150 to 200 TCR beta chains as cytomegalovirus-associated.

Repertoires were generated with immunoSEQ multiplex PCR, while TCRdb's copy carries only in-frame clones and drops some. The data hold over 200,000 clones, with almost 90% observed a single time. The sequencing input was PBMCs. The chain combines TRBV2 with TRBJ1-5, with TRBD1 matching over 7 bases. The TCR sequence derives from a woman under 30 in good health and CMV-seronegative. The CDR3 DNA is TGTGCCAGCAGTGAAACGCGGGACAGTCCGAGGCATTTT. It codes for CASSETRDSPRHF. The whole variable domain, remainder taken from reference TRBV2 and TRBJ1-5, is EPEVTQTPSHQVTQMGQEVILRCVPISNHLYFYWYRQILGQKVEFLVSFYNNEISEKSEIFDDQFSVERPDGSNFTLKIRSTKLEDSAMYFCASSETRDSPRHFGDGTRLSIL.